This TCR beta chain is drawn from a study of blood T cell repertoires in COVID-19. Study-level background: T cells, B-cell-depleted T cells, or PBMCs supplied cDNA or gDNA.

Unmatched junction bases numbered 6, after V lost 8 bases and J lost 3 bases. This CDR3 spans 13 amino acids. Germline CDR1 is MNHEY and CDR2 is SVGAGI. Sequencing was performed with immunoSEQ multiplex PCR; in TCRdb, only in-frame clones are kept and a portion is missing. Among hundreds of thousands of clones listed, around 92% were seen once. Patients in Seattle were enrolled during active infection, then followed longitudinally. The sequence derives from a woman in her 30s with COVID-19, enrolled during active disease. The V gene is TRBV6-5, the J gene TRBJ2-7; 8 bases are shared with TRBD2. Source material: peripheral blood. CDR3 coding DNA: TGTGCCAGCGGAACTAGCGGCCGCTACGAGCAGTACTTC. Its translation is CASGTSGRYEQYF.